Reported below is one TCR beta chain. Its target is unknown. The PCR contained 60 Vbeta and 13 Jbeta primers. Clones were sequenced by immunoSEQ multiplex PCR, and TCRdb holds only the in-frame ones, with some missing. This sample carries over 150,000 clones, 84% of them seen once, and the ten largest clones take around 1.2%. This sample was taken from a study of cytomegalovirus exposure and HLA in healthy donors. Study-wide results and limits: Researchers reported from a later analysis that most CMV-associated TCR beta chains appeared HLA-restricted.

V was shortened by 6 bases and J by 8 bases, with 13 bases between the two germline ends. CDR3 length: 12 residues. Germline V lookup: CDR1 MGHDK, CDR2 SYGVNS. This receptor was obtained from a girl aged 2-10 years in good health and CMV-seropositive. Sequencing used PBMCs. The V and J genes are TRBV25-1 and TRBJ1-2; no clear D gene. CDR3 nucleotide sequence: TGTGCCAGCAGGGGGAGCTTGGGGGGCTACACCTTC. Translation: CASRGSLGGYTF.